This T cell receptor beta chain was found in a study of control samples from healthy donors and cancer patients. CDR3 length: 16 residues. Germline values: CDR1 SGHDN, CDR2 FVKESK. Trimming took 5 bases from V and 7 from J; bases not matched to a gene: 9. Sequenced by immunoSEQ multiplex PCR; TCRdb stores in-frame clones only, minus some. The sample holds approximately 90,000 clones; more than 85% are singletons and the top ten take about 1.5%. The material sequenced was blood. This clonotype was obtained from a woman in her thirties in good health. The V gene is TRBV14, the J gene TRBJ2-1; 12 bases map to TRBD2. The CDR3 protein is CASSRLAGVSFNEQFF. In DNA, the CDR3 is TGTGCCAGCAGCAGACTAGCGGGAGTTTCGTTTAATGAGCAGTTCTTC.